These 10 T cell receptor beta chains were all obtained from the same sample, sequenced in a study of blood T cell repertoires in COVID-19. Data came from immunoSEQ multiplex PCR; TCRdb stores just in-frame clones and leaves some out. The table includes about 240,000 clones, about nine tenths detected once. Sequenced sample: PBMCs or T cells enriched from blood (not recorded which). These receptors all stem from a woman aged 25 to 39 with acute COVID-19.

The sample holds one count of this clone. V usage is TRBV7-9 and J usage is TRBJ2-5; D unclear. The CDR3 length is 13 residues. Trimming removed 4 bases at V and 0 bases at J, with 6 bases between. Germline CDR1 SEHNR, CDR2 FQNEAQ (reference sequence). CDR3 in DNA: TGTGCCAGCAGCTACAGCTACCAAGAGACCCAGTACTTC. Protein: CASSYSYQETQYF.

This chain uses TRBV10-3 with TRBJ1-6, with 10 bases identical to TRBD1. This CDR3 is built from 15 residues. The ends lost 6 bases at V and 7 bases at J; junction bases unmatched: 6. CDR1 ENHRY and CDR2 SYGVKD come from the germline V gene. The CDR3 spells CAISDQGQGNSPLHF. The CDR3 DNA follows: TGTGCCATCAGCGACCAGGGACAGGGGAATTCACCCCTCCACTTT.

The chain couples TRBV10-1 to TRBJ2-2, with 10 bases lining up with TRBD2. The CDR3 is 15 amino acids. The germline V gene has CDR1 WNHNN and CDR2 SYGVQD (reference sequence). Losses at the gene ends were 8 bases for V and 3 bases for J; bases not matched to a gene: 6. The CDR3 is CASSGLAVDTGELFF. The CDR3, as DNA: TGCGCCAGCTCCGGACTAGCGGTAGACACCGGGGAGCTGTTTTTT.

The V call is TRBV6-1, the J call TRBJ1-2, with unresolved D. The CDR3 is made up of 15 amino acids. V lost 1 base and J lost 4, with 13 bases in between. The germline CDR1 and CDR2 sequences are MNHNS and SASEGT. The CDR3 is CASSEERGSGYGYTF. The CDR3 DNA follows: TGTGCCAGCAGTGAAGAACGGGGTTCGGGCTATGGCTACACCTTC.

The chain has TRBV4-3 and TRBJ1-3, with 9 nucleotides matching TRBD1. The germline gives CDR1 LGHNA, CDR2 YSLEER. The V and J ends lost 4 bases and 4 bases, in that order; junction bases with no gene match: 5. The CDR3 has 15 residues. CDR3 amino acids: CASSLTGTGGNTIYF. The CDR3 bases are TGCGCCAGCAGCCTAACCGGGACAGGGGGAAACACCATATATTTT.

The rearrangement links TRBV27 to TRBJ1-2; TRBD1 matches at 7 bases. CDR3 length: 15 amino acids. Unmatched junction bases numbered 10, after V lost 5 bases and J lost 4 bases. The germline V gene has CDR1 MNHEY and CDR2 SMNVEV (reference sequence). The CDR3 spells CASSLATGEPYGYTF. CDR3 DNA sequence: TGTGCCAGCAGTCTCGCTACAGGGGAGCCCTATGGCTACACCTTC.

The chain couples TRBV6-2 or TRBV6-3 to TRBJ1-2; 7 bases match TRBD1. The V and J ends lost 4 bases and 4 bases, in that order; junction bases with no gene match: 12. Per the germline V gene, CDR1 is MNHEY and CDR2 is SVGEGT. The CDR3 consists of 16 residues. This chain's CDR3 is CASSSPTLTGTYGYTF. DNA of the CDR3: TGTGCCAGCAGTTCCCCCACGTTGACAGGGACCTATGGCTACACCTTC.

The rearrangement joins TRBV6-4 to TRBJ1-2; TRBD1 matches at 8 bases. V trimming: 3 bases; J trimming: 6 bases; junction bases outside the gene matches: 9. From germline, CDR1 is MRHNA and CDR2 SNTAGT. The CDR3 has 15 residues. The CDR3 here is CASSEGRQGPHGYTF. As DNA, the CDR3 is TGTGCCAGCAGTGAAGGTCGACAGGGGCCCCATGGCTACACCTTC.

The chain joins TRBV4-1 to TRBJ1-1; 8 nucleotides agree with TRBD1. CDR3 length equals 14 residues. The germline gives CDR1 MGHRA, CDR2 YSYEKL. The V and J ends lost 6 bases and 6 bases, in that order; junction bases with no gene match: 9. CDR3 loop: CASSLRQGPPEAFF. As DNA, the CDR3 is TGCGCCAGCAGTCTAAGACAGGGGCCTCCTGAAGCTTTCTTT.

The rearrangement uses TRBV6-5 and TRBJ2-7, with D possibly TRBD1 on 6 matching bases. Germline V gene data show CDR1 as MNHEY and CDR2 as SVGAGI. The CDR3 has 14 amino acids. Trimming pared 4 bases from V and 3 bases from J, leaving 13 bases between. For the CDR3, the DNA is TGTGCCAGCAGTTCGACAGGAACGGACTACGAGCAGTACTTC. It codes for CASSSTGTDYEQYF.